The source of this TCR beta chain is a study of beta chain features in type 1 diabetes. General study points: Short templates might get an advantage during PCR, and this would be equal in patients and controls. Insertions at VDJ junctions were less frequent in type 1 diabetes patients. These patients also deleted more nucleotides at the same junctions. Whether HLA type affects TCRB rearrangement stayed undetermined in the present work.

Since all of the isolated RNA was reverse transcribed, expressed TCRB transcripts were what got sequenced. Profiled with immunoSEQ multiplex PCR; TCRdb holds only in-frame clones, not every one. The table shows under 900,000 clones, with about a sixth occurring only once. Trimming at V came to 0 bases and at J to 4 bases, leaving 11 bases not matched to a gene. CDR3 size: 17 residues. CDR1 SEHNR and CDR2 FQNEAQ come from the germline V gene (reference sequence). For this clone: Antigen specificity is unknown.

The clonotype comes from a woman aged 18-29 years in good health. The rearrangement joins TRBV7-9 to TRBJ2-7; 8 nucleotides match TRBD2. The sequenced material came from naive CD4+ T cells from blood. The DNA of the CDR3 is TGTGCCAGCAGCTTAGCATTTGGGAGCGGGAGAGAGTACGAGCAGTACTTC. Amino acids: CASSLAFGSGREYEQYF. The full variable domain, with the rest looked up from reference TRBV7-9 and TRBJ2-7, is DTGVSQNPRHKITKRGQNVTFRCDPISEHNRLYWYRQTLGQGPEFLTYFQNEAQLEKSRLLSDRFSAERPKGSFSTLEIQRTEQGDSAMYLCASSLAFGSGREYEQYFGPGTRLTVT.